A selection of T cell receptor beta chains follows, all from one sample in a study of blood T cell repertoires in COVID-19. The table came from immunoSEQ multiplex PCR; TCRdb's copy has only in-frame clones and leaves some out. The sample lists about 230,000 clones; just over 85% were seen once. Sequences were obtained from PBMCs or T cells enriched from blood (not recorded which). These receptors all come from a man aged 18-30 years who had recovered from COVID-19. The CDR3 runs from the conserved cysteine through the conserved F or W. Each record gives: clone size, J gene, CDR3 length, V gene, D gene, CDR3 protein, CDR3 DNA. D genes are given only for firm matches. Clone sizes are given selectively: once, few, many, or a class where the clone is expanded.

>NA|TRBJ1-2|11|TRBV12-3/TRBV12-4|NA
CASSLPGYYTF
TGTGCCAGCAGCTTACCGGGATACTACACCTTC
>NA|TRBJ1-1|12|TRBV30|NA
CAWKAEGTEAFF
TGTGCCTGGAAGGCGGAGGGAACTGAAGCTTTCTTT
>NA|TRBJ1-5|16|TRBV28|TRBD1
CASSQPLRDRERPQHF
TGTGCCAGCAGCCAACCTCTCCGGGACAGGGAGCGGCCCCAGCATTTT
>NA|TRBJ2-5|16|TRBV7-7|TRBD2
CASSLAGTSGVETQYF
TGTGCTAGCAGCTTAGCCGGGACTAGCGGGGTTGAGACCCAGTACTTC
>NA|TRBJ2-1|15|TRBV9|TRBD2
CASSPLAGGHNEQFF
TGTGCCAGCAGCCCTCTAGCGGGGGGCCACAATGAGCAGTTCTTC
>NA|TRBJ1-5|16|TRBV2|TRBD1
CASSESLGTGPQPQHF
TGTGCCAGCAGTGAGAGCCTCGGGACAGGTCCTCAGCCCCAGCATTTT
>NA|TRBJ1-3|17|TRBV3-1/TRBV3-2|TRBD1
CASSQGARQGYGNTIYF
TGTGCCAGCAGCCAAGGGGCGAGACAGGGATATGGAAACACCATATATTTT
>NA|TRBJ2-5|13|TRBV10-3|NA
CAHQVPGQETQYF
TGTGCCCACCAGGTCCCCGGACAAGAGACCCAGTACTTC
>once|TRBJ1-1|15|TRBV24-1|NA
CATRSGGGTNTEAFF
TGTGCCACCAGATCCGGGGGGGGGACCAACACTGAAGCTTTCTTT
>NA|TRBJ1-2|14|TRBV28|TRBD1
CASNLKTGIYGYTF
TGTGCCAGCAATCTTAAGACAGGGATCTATGGCTACACCTTC
>NA|TRBJ2-2|14|TRBV5-1|NA
CASSFLGDTGELFF
TGCGCCAGCAGCTTCCTAGGGGACACCGGGGAGCTGTTTTTT
>NA|TRBJ1-5|13|TRBV30|NA
CAWSHGVEQPQHF
TGTGCCTGGAGTCACGGGGTCGAGCAGCCCCAGCATTTT
>NA|TRBJ1-1|14|TRBV29-1|NA
CSVRVTGKDTEAFF
TGCAGCGTAAGGGTCACAGGGAAGGACACTGAAGCTTTCTTT
>NA|TRBJ1-4|14|TRBV2|NA
CASRPGVVNEKLFF
TGTGCCAGCAGACCAGGGGTTGTTAATGAAAAACTGTTTTTT
>NA|TRBJ2-5|14|TRBV10-1|NA
CASSELSRSETQYF
TGCGCCAGCAGTGAGTTATCTCGTTCGGAGACCCAGTACTTC
>NA|TRBJ2-3|15|TRBV5-1|TRBD2
CASSRNGGAADTQYF
TGCGCCAGCAGCCGTAACGGGGGGGCAGCAGATACGCAGTATTTT
>NA|TRBJ1-5|13|TRBV6-4|NA
CASSDERGQPQHF
TGTGCCAGCAGTGACGAGAGGGGGCAGCCCCAGCATTTT
>NA|TRBJ2-7|13|TRBV4-1|NA
CASSQTEGGGNNF
TGCGCCAGCAGCCAAACGGAGGGAGGAGGAAACAACTTC
>NA|TRBJ2-3|17|TRBV7-6|TRBD1
CASSSSRQGASTDTQYF
TGTGCCAGCAGCTCGAGTCGACAGGGGGCGAGCACAGATACGCAGTATTTT
>NA|TRBJ2-7|15|TRBV11-2|TRBD1
CASSLRTGGNHEQYF
TGTGCCAGCAGCCTACGGACAGGGGGAAACCACGAGCAGTACTTC
>NA|TRBJ1-1|15|TRBV3-1/TRBV3-2|TRBD1
CASSHRQGLNTEAFF
TGTGCCAGCAGCCACCGACAGGGTTTGAACACTGAAGCTTTCTTT
>once|TRBJ2-7|11|TRBV20-1|NA
CSAALGDEQYF
TGCAGTGCTGCATTGGGAGACGAGCAGTACTTC
>NA|TRBJ2-2|13|TRBV10-2|NA
CASSEQGSGELFF
TGCGCCAGCAGTGAGCAGGGATCCGGGGAGCTGTTTTTT